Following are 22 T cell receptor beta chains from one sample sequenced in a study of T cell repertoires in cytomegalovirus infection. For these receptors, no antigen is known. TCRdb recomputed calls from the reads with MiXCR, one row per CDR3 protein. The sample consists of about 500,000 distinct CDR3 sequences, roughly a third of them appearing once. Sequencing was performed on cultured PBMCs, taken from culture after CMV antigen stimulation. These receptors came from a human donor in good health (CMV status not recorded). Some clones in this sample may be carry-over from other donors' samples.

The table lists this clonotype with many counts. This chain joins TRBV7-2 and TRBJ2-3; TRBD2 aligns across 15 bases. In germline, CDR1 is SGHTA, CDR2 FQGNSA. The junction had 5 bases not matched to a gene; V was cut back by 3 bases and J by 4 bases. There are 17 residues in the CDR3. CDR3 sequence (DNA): TGTGCCAGCAGCTTGGGACTAGCGGGAGGTGCGGCAGATACGCAGTATTTT. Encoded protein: CASSLGLAGGAADTQYF.

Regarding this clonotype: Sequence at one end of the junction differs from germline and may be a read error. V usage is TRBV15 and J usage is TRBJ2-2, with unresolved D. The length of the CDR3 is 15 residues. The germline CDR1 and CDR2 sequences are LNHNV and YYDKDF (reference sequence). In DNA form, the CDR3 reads TGTGCCACCAGCAGAAGGAGTTCGAACGCCGGGGAGCTGTTTTTT. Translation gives CATSRRSSNAGELFF.

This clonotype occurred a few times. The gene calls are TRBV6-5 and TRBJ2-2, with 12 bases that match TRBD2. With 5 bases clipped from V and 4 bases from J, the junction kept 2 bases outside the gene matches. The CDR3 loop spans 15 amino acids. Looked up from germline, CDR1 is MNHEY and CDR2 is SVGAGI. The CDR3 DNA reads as TGTGCCAGCAGTAGGACTAGCGGGATCACCGGGGAGCTGTTTTTT. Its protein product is CASSRTSGITGELFF.

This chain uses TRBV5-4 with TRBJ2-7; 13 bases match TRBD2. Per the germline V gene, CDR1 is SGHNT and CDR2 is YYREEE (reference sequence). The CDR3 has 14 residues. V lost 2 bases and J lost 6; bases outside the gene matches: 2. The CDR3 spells CASSLLAGGPEQYF. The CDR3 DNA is TGTGCCAGCAGCTTACTAGCGGGAGGGCCCGAGCAGTACTTC.

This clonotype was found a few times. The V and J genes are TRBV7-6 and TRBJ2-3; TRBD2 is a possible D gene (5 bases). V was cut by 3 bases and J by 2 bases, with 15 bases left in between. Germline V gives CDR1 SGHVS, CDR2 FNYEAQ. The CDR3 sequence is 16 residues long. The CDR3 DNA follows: TGTGCCAGCAGCTTGGTCGGGAAAGTTCTCACAGATACGCAGTATTTT. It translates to CASSLVGKVLTDTQYF.

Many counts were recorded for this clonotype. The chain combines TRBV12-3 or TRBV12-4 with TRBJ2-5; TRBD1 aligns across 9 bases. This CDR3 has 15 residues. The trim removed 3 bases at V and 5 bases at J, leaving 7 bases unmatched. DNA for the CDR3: TGTGCCAGCAGTTTTCAGACAGGGGGAAAGGAGACCCAGTACTTC. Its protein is CASSFQTGGKETQYF.

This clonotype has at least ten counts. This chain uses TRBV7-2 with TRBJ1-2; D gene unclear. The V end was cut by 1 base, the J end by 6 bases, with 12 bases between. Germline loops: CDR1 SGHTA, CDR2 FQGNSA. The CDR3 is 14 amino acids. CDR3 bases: TGTGCCAGCAGCTTAGTTGATGGGCGGGATGGCTACACCTTC. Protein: CASSLVDGRDGYTF.

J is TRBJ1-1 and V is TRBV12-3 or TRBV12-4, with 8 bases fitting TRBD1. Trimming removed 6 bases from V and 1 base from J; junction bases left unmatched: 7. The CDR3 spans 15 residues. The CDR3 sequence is CASSFAGGRNTEAFF. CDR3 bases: TGTGCCAGCAGCTTTGCAGGGGGCAGGAACACTGAAGCTTTCTTT.

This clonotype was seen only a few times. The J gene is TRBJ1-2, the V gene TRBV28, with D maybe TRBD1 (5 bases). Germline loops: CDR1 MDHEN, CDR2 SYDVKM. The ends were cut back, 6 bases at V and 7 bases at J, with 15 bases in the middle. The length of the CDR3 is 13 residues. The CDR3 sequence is CASRKTVLRGYTF. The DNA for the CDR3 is TGTGCCAGCAGAAAGACAGTTCTGCGTGGCTACACCTTC.

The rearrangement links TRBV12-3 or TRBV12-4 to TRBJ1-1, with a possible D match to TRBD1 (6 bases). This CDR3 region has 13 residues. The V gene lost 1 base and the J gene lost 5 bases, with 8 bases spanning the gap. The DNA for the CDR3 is TGTGCCAGCAGTTTAGGACAGGAGACTGAAGCTTTCTTT. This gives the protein CASSLGQETEAFF.

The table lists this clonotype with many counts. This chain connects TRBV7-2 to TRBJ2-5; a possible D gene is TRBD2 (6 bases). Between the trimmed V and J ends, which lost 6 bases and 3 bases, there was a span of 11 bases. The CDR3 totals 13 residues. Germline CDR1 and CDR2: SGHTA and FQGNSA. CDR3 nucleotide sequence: TGTGCCAGCAGATTCACGGGGGAAGAGACCCAGTACTTC. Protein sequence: CASRFTGEETQYF.

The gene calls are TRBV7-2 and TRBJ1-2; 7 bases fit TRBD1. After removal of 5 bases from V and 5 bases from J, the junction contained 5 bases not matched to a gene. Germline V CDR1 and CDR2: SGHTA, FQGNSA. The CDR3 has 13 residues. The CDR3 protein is CASSKGQYYGYTF. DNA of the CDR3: TGTGCCAGCAGCAAGGGACAGTATTATGGCTACACCTTC.

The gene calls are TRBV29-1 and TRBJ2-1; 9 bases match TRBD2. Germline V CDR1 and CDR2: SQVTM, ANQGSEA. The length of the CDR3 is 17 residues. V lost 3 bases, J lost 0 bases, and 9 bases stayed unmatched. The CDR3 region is CSVDRAGGGSSYNEQFF. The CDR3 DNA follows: TGCAGCGTTGATCGAGCGGGGGGTGGGTCCTCCTACAATGAGCAGTTCTTC.

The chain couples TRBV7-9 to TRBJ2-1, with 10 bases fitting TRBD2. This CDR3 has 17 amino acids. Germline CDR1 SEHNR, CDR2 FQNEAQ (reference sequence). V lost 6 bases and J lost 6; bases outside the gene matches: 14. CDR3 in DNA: TGTGCCAGCAGTGCTAGGATGGGGCTAGCGGGAGTCAATGAGCAGTTCTTC. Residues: CASSARMGLAGVNEQFF.

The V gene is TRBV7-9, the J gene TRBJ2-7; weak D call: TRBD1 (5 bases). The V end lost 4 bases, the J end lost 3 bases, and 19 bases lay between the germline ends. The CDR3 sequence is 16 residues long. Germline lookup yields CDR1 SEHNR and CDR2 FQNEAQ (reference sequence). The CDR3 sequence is CASSSSRQLPNYEQYF. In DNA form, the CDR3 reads TGTGCCAGCAGCTCTTCCAGACAGCTCCCGAACTACGAGCAGTACTTC.

As DNA, the CDR3 is TGTGCCAGCAGCTTAGGGCTAAGCCGCGGGGAGCTGTTTTTT. Amino acid sequence: CASSLGLSRGELFF. J is TRBJ2-2 and V is TRBV11-1; D unclear. Germline V lookup: CDR1 SGHAT, CDR2 FQDESV (reference sequence). Between the trimmed V and J ends, which lost 1 base and 7 bases, there was a span of 10 bases. This CDR3 is 14 amino acids long.

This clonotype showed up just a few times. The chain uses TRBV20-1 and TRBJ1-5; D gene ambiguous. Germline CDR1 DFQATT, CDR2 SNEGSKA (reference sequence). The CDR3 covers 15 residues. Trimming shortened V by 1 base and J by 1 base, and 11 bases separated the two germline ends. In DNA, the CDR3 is TGCAGTGCTAGAGTCGGCAGGTTGAGCAATCAGCCCCAGCATTTT. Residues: CSARVGRLSNQPQHF.

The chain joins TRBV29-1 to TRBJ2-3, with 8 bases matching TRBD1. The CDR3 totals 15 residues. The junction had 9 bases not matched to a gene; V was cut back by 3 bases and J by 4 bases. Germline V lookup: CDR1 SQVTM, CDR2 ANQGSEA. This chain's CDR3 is CSVEIRQGAADTQYF. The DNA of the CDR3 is TGCAGCGTTGAGATTCGGCAGGGGGCGGCAGATACGCAGTATTTT.

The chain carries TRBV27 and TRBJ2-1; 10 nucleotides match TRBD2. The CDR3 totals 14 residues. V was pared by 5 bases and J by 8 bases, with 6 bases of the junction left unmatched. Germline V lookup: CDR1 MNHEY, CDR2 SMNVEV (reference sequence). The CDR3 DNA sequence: TGTGCCAGCAGTATAGCGGGAGGCATGTATGAGCAGTTCTTC. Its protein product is CASSIAGGMYEQFF.

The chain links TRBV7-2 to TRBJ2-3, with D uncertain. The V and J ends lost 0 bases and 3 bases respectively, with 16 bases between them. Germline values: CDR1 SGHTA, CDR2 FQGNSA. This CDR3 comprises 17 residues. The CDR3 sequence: CASSLAPRLKRTDTQYF. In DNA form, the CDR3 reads TGTGCCAGCAGCTTAGCGCCTCGGTTAAAGAGGACAGATACGCAGTATTTT.

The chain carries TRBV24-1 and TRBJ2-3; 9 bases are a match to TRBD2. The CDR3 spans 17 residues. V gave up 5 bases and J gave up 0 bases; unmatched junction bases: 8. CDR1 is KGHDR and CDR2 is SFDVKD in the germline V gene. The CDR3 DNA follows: TGTGCCACCAGTGCCGTGACTAGCGGAACTAGCACAGATACGCAGTATTTT. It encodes CATSAVTSGTSTDTQYF.

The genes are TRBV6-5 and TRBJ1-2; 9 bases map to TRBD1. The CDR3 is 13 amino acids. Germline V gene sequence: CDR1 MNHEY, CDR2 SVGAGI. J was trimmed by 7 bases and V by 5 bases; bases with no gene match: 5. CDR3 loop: CASSRDREFGYTF. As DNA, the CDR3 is TGTGCCAGCAGTCGGGACAGGGAGTTTGGCTACACCTTC.